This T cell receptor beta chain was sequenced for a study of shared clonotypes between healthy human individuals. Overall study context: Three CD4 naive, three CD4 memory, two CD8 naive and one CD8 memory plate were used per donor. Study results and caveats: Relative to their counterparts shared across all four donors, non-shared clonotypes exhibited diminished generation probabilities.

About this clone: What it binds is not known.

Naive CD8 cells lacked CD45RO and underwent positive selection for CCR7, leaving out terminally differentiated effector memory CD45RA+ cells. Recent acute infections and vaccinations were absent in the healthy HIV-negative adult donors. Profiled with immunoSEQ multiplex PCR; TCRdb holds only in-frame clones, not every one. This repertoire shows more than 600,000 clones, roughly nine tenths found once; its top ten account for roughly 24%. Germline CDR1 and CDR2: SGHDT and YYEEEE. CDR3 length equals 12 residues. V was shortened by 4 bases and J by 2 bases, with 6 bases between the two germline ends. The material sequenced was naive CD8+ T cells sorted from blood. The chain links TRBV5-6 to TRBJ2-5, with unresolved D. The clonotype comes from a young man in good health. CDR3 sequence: CASSPDQETQYF. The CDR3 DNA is TGTGCCAGCAGCCCGGATCAAGAGACCCAGTACTTC.